The clone carrying this T cell receptor beta chain was counted many times. Its antigen is currently unknown. Samples came from axillary lymph nodes draining the breast cancer. One entry per CDR3 protein results from TCRdb running MiXCR on the multiplex PCR reads. The sample lists 130,000 or so distinct CDR3 sequences; approximately 20% were seen once. These data belong to a study of breast tumors, draining lymph nodes, adjacent tissues. General observations from the study: Most tumor T cells seemingly derive from lymph node, then expand in tumor.

This clonotype originated in a female donor with breast cancer. Some clones in this sample may be carry-over from other donors' samples. Material: axillary lymph node tissue.

DNA of the CDR3: TGTGCCAGCAGTACCCTAGCGGGACCCTACAATGAGCAGTTCTTC. Encoded protein: CASSTLAGPYNEQFF. V and J are TRBV12-3 or TRBV12-4 and TRBJ2-1, with 9 bases aligning to TRBD2. The CDR3 is made up of 15 amino acids. The V segment lost 5 bases and the J segment 2 bases; nucleotides outside the gene matches: 4.